The 28 T cell receptor beta chains given below trace back to one sample, sequenced in a study of T-cell memory formation after mild COVID-19. TCRdb passed the 5' RACE reads through MiXCR, listing each CDR3 protein once. The table records approximately 580,000 distinct CDR3 sequences, about a fifth of them present only once. Sequenced material: PBMCs or a T cell subset sorted from them (not recorded which). The receptors shown here come from an adult woman who had mild COVID-19 (a few samples of this study predate the infection). Cell type and time point are not known.

There are a few counts of this clonotype. The V and J genes are TRBV7-3 and TRBJ2-1, with TRBD1 matching 7 bases. The J segment lost 6 bases and the V segment lost 5 bases, leaving 7 bases of the junction unmatched. The CDR3 length is 14 residues. Germline CDR1 SGHTA, CDR2 FQGTGA. Written as DNA, the CDR3 is TGTGCCAGCAGCCCCAGTGCAGGGGGCAATGAGCAGTTCTTC. Encoded protein: CASSPSAGGNEQFF.

The chain recombines TRBV7-9 with TRBJ2-3; a weak D match, TRBD2 (5 bases). The CDR3 length is 15 residues. The germline CDR1 and CDR2 sequences are SEHNR and FQNEAQ (reference sequence). V was trimmed by 1 base and J by 1 base, leaving 9 bases between them. CDR3 loop: CASSLGPRGTDTQYF. In nucleotides, the CDR3 is TGTGCCAGCAGCTTAGGCCCGAGGGGCACAGATACGCAGTATTTT. Full variable domain (outside the CDR3, taken from reference TRBV7-9 and TRBJ2-3): DTGVSQNPRHKITKRGQNVTFRCDPISEHNRLYWYRQTLGQGPEFLTYFQNEAQLEKSRLLSDRFSAERPKGSFSTLEIQRTEQGDSAMYLCASSLGPRGTDTQYFGPGTRLTVL.

J is TRBJ2-7 and V is TRBV11-2; 7 bases align to TRBD1. The CDR3 runs 15 residues. V lost 5 bases, J lost 0 bases, and 7 bases stayed unmatched. Germline V gives CDR1 SGHAT, CDR2 FQNNGV. CDR3 sequence reads: CASSNIRDSSYEQYF. The CDR3 DNA sequence: TGTGCCAGCAGCAATATCCGGGACAGCTCCTACGAGCAGTACTTC.

This clonotype was seen a handful of times. The chain couples TRBV7-2 to TRBJ2-1; D may be TRBD1 (5 bases). Germline CDR1 SGHTA, CDR2 FQGNSA. The CDR3 covers 16 residues. V lost 5 bases and J lost 0, with 14 bases in between. The CDR3 region has the DNA TGTGCCAGCAGCCATGAGACAGATACCTCCTACAATGAGCAGTTCTTC. Translating gives CASSHETDTSYNEQFF.

This chain joins TRBV7-2 and TRBJ2-7, with D perhaps matching TRBD2 (5 bases). V was trimmed by 0 bases and J by 0 bases, leaving 9 bases between them. Germline V gene lookup returns CDR1 SGHTA and CDR2 FQGNSA. The CDR3 contains 15 residues. DNA of the CDR3: TGTGCCAGCAGCTTAGCGTCGGCGGGCTCCTACGAGCAGTACTTC. It codes for CASSLASAGSYEQYF.

There are a few counts of this clonotype. The chain links TRBV5-1 to TRBJ2-3; 8 bases agree with TRBD2. Germline CDR1 reads SGHRS; CDR2 reads YFSETQ. CDR3 length equals 16 residues. The V segment lost 3 bases and the J segment 2 bases; nucleotides outside the gene matches: 8. CDR3 nucleotides: TGCGCCAGCAGCTCTGGACTAGCCGACTACACAGATACGCAGTATTTT. Translation: CASSSGLADYTDTQYF. The full variable domain, rest sourced from reference TRBV5-1 and TRBJ2-3, is KAGVTQTPRYLIKTRGQQVTLSCSPISGHRSVSWYQQTPGQGLQFLFEYFSETQRNKGNFPGRFSGRQFSNSRSEMNVSTLELGDSALYLCASSSGLADYTDTQYFGPGTRLTVL.

This clonotype has just a few counts. V and J are TRBV7-9 and TRBJ2-5; 8 positions agree with TRBD1. CDR1 is SEHNR and CDR2 is FQNEAQ in the germline V gene (reference sequence). V dropped 2 bases and J dropped 3; count of bases not matched to a gene: 5. This CDR3 contains 15 residues. The CDR3 coding sequence is TGTGCCAGCAGCTTAAGTAACAGGGGGAAAGAGACCCAGTACTTC. Amino acid sequence: CASSLSNRGKETQYF.

The V call is TRBV16, the J call TRBJ2-5; 12 nucleotides agree with TRBD2. V dropped 3 bases and J dropped 3; count of bases not matched to a gene: 2. Germline V lookup: CDR1 KGHSY, CDR2 FQNENV. The CDR3 spans 15 residues. The CDR3 region is CASSQTSGRKETQYF. Written as DNA, the CDR3 is TGTGCCAGCAGCCAGACTAGCGGGAGAAAAGAGACCCAGTACTTC.

This clonotype was detected only a few times. The rearrangement joins TRBV12-3 or TRBV12-4 to TRBJ2-3, with 7 bases identical to TRBD2. V was pared by 1 base and J by 2 bases, with 9 bases of the junction left unmatched. This CDR3 has 17 amino acids. CDR3 bases: TGTGCCAGCAGTTTAGGGGTCTTAGCGGGTCTCACAGATACGCAGTATTTT. It is translated as CASSLGVLAGLTDTQYF.

This rearrangement joins TRBV4-3 to TRBJ2-7; the match to TRBD2 covers 10 bases. The germline V gene has CDR1 LGHNA and CDR2 YSLEER. There are 17 residues in the CDR3. The junction had 5 bases not matched to a gene; V was cut back by 0 bases and J by 0 bases. CDR3 coding DNA: TGCGCCAGCAGCCAAGATCAACTAGCGGGATTCTCCTACGAGCAGTACTTC. The encoded protein is CASSQDQLAGFSYEQYF.

The CDR3 nucleotides read TGCGCCAGCAGCTTGGGGGGACAGGGAGGTTTTGGCACTGAAGCTTTCTTT. Protein product: CASSLGGQGGFGTEAFF. The V call is TRBV5-1, the J call TRBJ1-1; 9 nucleotides match TRBD1. CDR1 and CDR2 (germline): SGHRS, YFSETQ. The CDR3 loop spans 17 amino acids. The V and J ends lost 0 bases and 4 bases, in that order; junction bases with no gene match: 10.

There are a few counts of this clonotype. The chain is built from TRBV18 and TRBJ2-7; the match to TRBD1 covers 10 bases. Germline V gene data show CDR1 as KGHSH and CDR2 as LQKENI. The CDR3 is 14 residues long. The J segment lost 5 bases and the V segment lost 4 bases, leaving 5 bases of the junction unmatched. The CDR3, as DNA: TGTGCCAGCTCACTGGGACAGGGGAACGACGAGCAGTACTTC. This encodes CASSLGQGNDEQYF.

This clonotype was seen a few times. The chain links TRBV20-1 to TRBJ2-2; TRBD1 might be the D (6 bases). V was pared by 5 bases and J by 1 base, with 20 bases between. This CDR3 has 17 amino acids. The V gene's germline CDR1 is DFQATT and CDR2 SNEGSKA (reference sequence). DNA for the CDR3: TGCAGTGCTCACCTCAGGGGTGATCTGTTGAACACCGGGGAGCTGTTTTTT. Its translation is CSAHLRGDLLNTGELFF.

This clonotype was detected only a few times. The chain combines TRBV7-2 with TRBJ2-5; TRBD2 aligns across 11 bases. This CDR3 has 16 residues. Unmatched junction bases numbered 3, after V lost 3 bases and J lost 0 bases. The germline V gene encodes CDR1 SGHTA and CDR2 FQGNSA. CDR3 protein: CASSLASGRYQETQYF. The CDR3 DNA is TGTGCCAGCAGCTTGGCTAGCGGGAGGTACCAAGAGACCCAGTACTTC.

CDR3 sequence reads: CSLRGGLNTGELFF. In nucleotides, the CDR3 is TGCAGTCTGCGGGGGGGCCTAAACACCGGGGAGCTGTTTTTT. The gene calls are TRBV20-1 and TRBJ2-2, with 9 bases aligning to TRBD2. The CDR3 runs 14 residues. V shed 8 bases, J shed 2 bases, and the junction held 6 bases outside the gene matches. Germline-derived CDR1 and CDR2 are DFQATT and SNEGSKA (reference sequence).

The genes are TRBV7-9 and TRBJ2-5; D remains ambiguous. The CDR3 is 18 amino acids. Germline V gene lookup returns CDR1 SEHNR and CDR2 FQNEAQ (reference sequence). V was cut by 4 bases and J by 1 base, with 22 bases left in between. The CDR3 DNA is TGTGCCAGCAGCTCATTAGAATCCTGGCAGGCTATCCAAGAGACCCAGTACTTC. Translated: CASSSLESWQAIQETQYF.

V and J are TRBV7-2 and TRBJ1-6; D may be TRBD1 (5 bases). V lost 1 base to trimming and J lost 6 bases, with 10 bases between them. This CDR3 contains 15 residues. Germline CDR1 and CDR2: SGHTA and FQGNSA. The CDR3 loop reads CASSLVQGSNSPLHF. The CDR3 DNA is TGTGCCAGCAGCTTAGTCCAGGGATCTAATTCACCCCTCCACTTT.

The CDR3, as DNA: TGTGCCAGCAGTTTAACGCAGGGGGCGACTGGCTATGGCTACACCTTC. Translation gives CASSLTQGATGYGYTF. The chain employs TRBV27 and TRBJ1-2, with 8 bases fitting TRBD1. V shed 2 bases and J 4 bases; nucleotides not matched to a gene: 9. The germline V gene has CDR1 MNHEY and CDR2 SMNVEV (reference sequence). The CDR3 is 16 residues long.

This chain joins TRBV29-1 and TRBJ1-2; D call uncertain. Germline V lookup: CDR1 SQVTM, CDR2 ANQGSEA. This CDR3 is built from 11 residues. The V gene lost 6 bases and the J gene lost 8 bases, with 13 bases spanning the gap. The CDR3 is CSVDVEAGYTF. DNA for the CDR3: TGCAGCGTGGACGTGGAGGCCGGCTACACCTTC.

This chain joins TRBV19 and TRBJ2-5; 7 positions agree with TRBD2. J gave up 5 bases and V 8 bases, and 5 bases lay outside the gene matches. Germline V gene data show CDR1 as LNHDA and CDR2 as SQIVND (reference sequence). CDR3 length equals 12 residues. CDR3 DNA: TGTGCCAGTCGCGCGGGGGAGGAGACCCAGTACTTC. Protein: CASRAGEETQYF.

The gene calls are TRBV7-2 and TRBJ2-7; a possible D gene is TRBD2 (6 bases). V was trimmed by 1 base and J by 2 bases, leaving 12 bases between them. Looked up from germline, CDR1 is SGHTA and CDR2 is FQGNSA. This CDR3 is 15 amino acids long. CDR3 residues: CASSLGGAGPYEQYF. The CDR3 DNA follows: TGTGCCAGCAGCTTAGGAGGTGCGGGGCCCTACGAGCAGTACTTC.

V gene TRBV30 combines with J gene TRBJ2-7; TRBD2 matches at 7 bases. The J segment lost 3 bases and the V segment lost 4 bases, leaving 9 bases of the junction unmatched. This CDR3 region has 14 residues. Germline CDR1 is GTSNPN and CDR2 is SVGIG (reference sequence). The CDR3 here is CAWIRAGVSYEQYF. DNA of the CDR3: TGTGCCTGGATTCGGGCGGGGGTGAGCTACGAGCAGTACTTC.

The V call is TRBV6-1, the J call TRBJ1-1; maybe TRBD1 (5 bases). The V gene lost 2 bases and the J gene lost 1 base, with 8 bases spanning the gap. In germline, CDR1 is MNHNS, CDR2 SASEGT. This CDR3 region has 14 residues. DNA of the CDR3: TGTGCCAGCAGTGAACAGGGCACGAACACTGAAGCTTTCTTT. This translates into CASSEQGTNTEAFF.

This clonotype has just a few counts. The rearrangement links TRBV27 to TRBJ2-6; 7 nucleotides match TRBD1. Germline V gene data show CDR1 as MNHEY and CDR2 as SMNVEV (reference sequence). This CDR3 region has 16 residues. Trimming cost V 5 bases and J 2 bases; bases outside gene matches: 6. The CDR3 here is CASSPGQAPGANVLTF. CDR3 in DNA: TGTGCCAGCAGTCCCGGACAGGCTCCTGGGGCCAACGTCCTGACTTTC.

The table lists this clonotype with a few counts. The CDR3 reads CASSLSDYEQYF. As DNA, the CDR3 is TGTGCCAGCAGCTTGAGCGACTACGAGCAGTACTTC. J is TRBJ2-7 and V is TRBV5-5; D remains unclear. Germline V gene lookup returns CDR1 SGHKS and CDR2 YYEKEE (reference sequence). Deletions cut 1 base from V and 3 bases from J, with 5 bases between. There are 12 residues in the CDR3. Combining the CDR3 with reference TRBV5-5 and TRBJ2-7 gives the whole variable domain DAGVTQSPTHLIKTRGQQVTLRCSPISGHKSVSWYQQVLGQGPQFIFQYYEKEERGRGNFPDRFSARQFPNYSSELNVNALLLGDSALYLCASSLSDYEQYFGPGTRLTVT.

The gene calls are TRBV11-2 and TRBJ2-2; maybe TRBD1 (5 bases). Per the germline V gene, CDR1 is SGHAT and CDR2 is FQNNGV. CDR3 size: 14 residues. The V end was cut by 5 bases, the J end by 3 bases, with 10 bases between. The CDR3 DNA follows: TGTGCCAGCAGCCCTCAGGGCGACACCGGGGAGCTGTTTTTT. This codes for CASSPQGDTGELFF.

This clonotype was found a few times. Written as DNA, the CDR3 is TGTGCCAGCAGCCCTCTGATTTTCGCCCAAGAGACCCAGTACTTC. Its translation: CASSPLIFAQETQYF. V and J are TRBV7-9 and TRBJ2-5; D not resolved. Per germline, CDR1 SEHNR and CDR2 FQNEAQ (reference sequence). The V and J ends lost 5 bases and 1 base respectively, with 14 bases between them. The length of the CDR3 is 15 residues.

This clonotype was found a few times. The gene calls are TRBV11-2 and TRBJ1-1; possible D gene TRBD1, 5 bases. This CDR3 has 16 residues. The germline gives CDR1 SGHAT, CDR2 FQNNGV. The ends were cut back, 1 base at V and 4 bases at J, with 16 bases in the middle. The CDR3 loop reads CASSLVVGERGTEAFF. DNA for the CDR3: TGTGCCAGCAGCTTAGTTGTGGGGGAAAGGGGCACTGAAGCTTTCTTT.